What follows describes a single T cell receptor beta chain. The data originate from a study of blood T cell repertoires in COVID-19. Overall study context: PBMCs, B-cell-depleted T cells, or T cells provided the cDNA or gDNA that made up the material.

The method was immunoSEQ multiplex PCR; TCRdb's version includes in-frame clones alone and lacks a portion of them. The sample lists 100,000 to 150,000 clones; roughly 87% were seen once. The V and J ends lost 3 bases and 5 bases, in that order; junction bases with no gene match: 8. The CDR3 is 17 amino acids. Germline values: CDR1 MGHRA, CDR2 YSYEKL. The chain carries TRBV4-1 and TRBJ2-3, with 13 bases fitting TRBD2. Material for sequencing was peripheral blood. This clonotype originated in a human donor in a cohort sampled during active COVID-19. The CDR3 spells CASSQPGLAGAGDTQYF. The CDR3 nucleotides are TGCGCCAGCAGCCAGCCCGGACTAGCGGGGGCGGGAGATACGCAGTATTTT.